This T cell receptor (beta chain) was observed in a study of T cell repertoires in cytomegalovirus infection. Overall study context: Selected CMV epitopes included recently identified HLA-C-restricted ones as well as well-studied HLA-B-restricted ones. It can be stated that public TCR beta signatures indicated CMV infection as well as a matching HLA type.

Study-level findings and limits: Cumulative frequency (of public TCR beta family members) identified carriers of CMV plus the relevant HLA.

This clonotype was detected only a few times. Its target is unknown. CDR1 and CDR2 from the germline V gene are SEHNR and FQNEAQ (reference sequence). V was shortened by 10 bases and J by 5 bases, with 11 bases between the two germline ends. The CDR3 covers 11 residues. TCRdb re-derived calls from the reads in MiXCR, one entry per CDR3 protein. This sample has roughly 920,000 distinct CDR3 sequences, with approximately 30% found just once. The rearrangement links TRBV7-9 to TRBJ2-5; perhaps D is TRBD1 or TRBD2 (5 bases each). This TCR was recovered from a human donor in good health (CMV status not recorded). Some clones in this sample may be carry-over from other donors' samples. The sample was cultured CD8+ T cells from PBMCs, taken from culture after CMV antigen stimulation. The CDR3: CATRGEETQYF. In nucleotides, the CDR3 is TGTGCCACCAGAGGGGAGGAGACCCAGTACTTC.